The T cell receptor beta chain described here comes from a study of T cell repertoires in cytomegalovirus infection. Study observations and caveats: Summed public TCR beta family frequency identified CMV carriers bearing the relevant HLA.

TCRdb reprocessed the reads via MiXCR and lists one record per CDR3 protein. Here the sample spans 110,000 or so distinct CDR3 sequences, about 33% being singletons. The CDR3 loop spans 16 amino acids. CDR1 and CDR2 (germline): MGHRA, YSYEKL. Germline trimming cut 2 bases from V and 4 bases from J; bases unmatched to any gene: 10. Points on this clonotype: Its antigen remains unidentified.

This clonotype was sampled from a human donor in good health (CMV status not recorded). Some clones in this sample may be carry-over from other donors' samples. The gene calls are TRBV4-1 and TRBJ1-2, with 7 positions matching TRBD1. This sample comprised CD8+ T cells from cultured PBMCs, obtained from culture after CMV antigen stimulation. This chain's CDR3 is CASSQNRKTGPYGYTF. The CDR3 DNA sequence: TGCGCCAGCAGCCAAAACCGAAAGACAGGGCCCTATGGCTACACCTTC.